Each of the 16 T cell receptor beta chains below was sequenced from the same sample in a study of blood T cell repertoires in COVID-19 (dated by TCRdb to about 2020). Libraries were prepared through the immunoSEQ multiplex PCR assay. TCRdb limited this immuneACCESS table to in-frame rearrangements with V and J called. A share of clones is missing; checked studies link under half to unresolved V genes, and the rest is unexplained. The sample yields some 250,000 clones; about 90% were counted once. Together, the top ten hold around 6.9% of the sample. Sequenced sample: peripheral blood. Receptor source: a man between 60 and 75 years old who had recovered from COVID-19.

The chain joins TRBV5-1 to TRBJ2-6, with D unclear. V lost 6 bases and J 0 bases, leaving 10 bases between the germline ends. Germline loops: CDR1 SGHRS, CDR2 YFSETQ. The CDR3 is 15 residues long. This CDR3 is CASTTLPSGANVLTF. In nucleotides, the CDR3 is TGCGCCAGCACCACCCTACCCTCTGGGGCCAACGTCCTGACTTTC.

The chain is built from TRBV20-1 and TRBJ1-2; possible D gene TRBD1, 5 bases. This CDR3 region has 12 residues. Trimming cost V 3 bases and J 8 bases, with 13 bases left between them. The germline gives CDR1 DFQATT, CDR2 SNEGSKA (reference sequence). CDR3 nucleotide sequence: TGCAGTGCTAGTGTGGGGCGGAAGGGCTACACCTTC. Amino acid sequence: CSASVGRKGYTF.

J is TRBJ1-1 and V is TRBV5-1; TRBD1 might be the D (6 bases). V lost 5 bases and J lost 2, with 13 bases in between. This CDR3 contains 14 residues. Germline CDR1 SGHRS, CDR2 YFSETQ. The CDR3 DNA is TGCGCCAGCAGGGCTACAGGGCTTAACACTGAAGCTTTCTTT. It specifies CASRATGLNTEAFF. The variable domain in full, completed from reference TRBV5-1 and TRBJ1-1, reads KAGVTQTPRYLIKTRGQQVTLSCSPISGHRSVSWYQQTPGQGLQFLFEYFSETQRNKGNFPGRFSGRQFSNSRSEMNVSTLELGDSALYLCASRATGLNTEAFFGQGTRLTVV.

V gene TRBV24-1 combines with J gene TRBJ1-1; TRBD1 might be the D (5 bases). V shed 0 bases and J shed 5 bases, with 12 bases lying between them. Germline CDR1 KGHDR, CDR2 SFDVKD. This CDR3 region has 15 residues. The CDR3 coding sequence is TGTGCCACCAGTGATTTGACAGGTGAGGAGACTGAAGCTTTCTTT. It is translated as CATSDLTGEETEAFF.

The rearrangement uses TRBV2 and TRBJ2-2, with unresolved D. This CDR3 is 14 amino acids long. In germline, CDR1 is SNHLY, CDR2 FYNNEI. Trimming left V 6 bases short and J 1 base short, with 9 bases between. The CDR3 DNA follows: TGTGCCAGCAGGGGCTACATGAACACCGGGGAGCTGTTTTTT. Protein sequence: CASRGYMNTGELFF. Using reference TRBV2 and TRBJ2-2 for the parts outside the CDR3, the full variable domain is EPEVTQTPSHQVTQMGQEVILRCVPISNHLYFYWYRQILGQKVEFLVSFYNNEISEKSEIFDDQFSVERPDGSNFTLKIRSTKLEDSAMYFCASRGYMNTGELFFGEGSRLTVL.

This chain connects TRBV18 to TRBJ2-1, with D possibly matching TRBD2 (6 bases). This CDR3 is 16 amino acids long. Trimming removed 2 bases at V and 4 bases at J, with 15 bases between. Germline V gives CDR1 KGHSH, CDR2 LQKENI. CDR3: CASSPRPSAQYNEQFF. The CDR3 DNA sequence: TGTGCCAGCTCACCAAGGCCTAGCGCCCAGTACAATGAGCAGTTCTTC.

The V call is TRBV13, the J call TRBJ2-5, with D maybe TRBD2 (5 bases). This CDR3 has 12 residues. V dropped 5 bases and J dropped 13 bases, with 17 bases sitting between them. Per germline, CDR1 PRHDT and CDR2 FYEKMQ (reference sequence). CDR3 sequence: CASSLNRMLAYF. Here the CDR3 DNA reads TGTGCCAGCAGCCTAAACCGTATGCTAGCGTACTTC. Full variable domain (rest looked up from reference TRBV13 and TRBJ2-5): AAGVIQSPRHLIKEKRETATLKCYPIPRHDTVYWYQQGPGQDPQFLISFYEKMQSDKGSIPDRFSAQQFSDYHSELNMSSLELGDSALYFCASSLNRMLAYFGPGTRLLVL.

V and J are TRBV25-1 and TRBJ2-1; 8 bases line up with TRBD1. CDR1 is MGHDK and CDR2 is SYGVNS in the germline V gene. There are 17 residues in the CDR3. V was pared by 3 bases and J by 1 base, with 8 bases of the junction left unmatched. This chain's CDR3 is CASSDDRGYSSYNEQFF. The CDR3 nucleotides read TGTGCCAGCAGTGACGACAGGGGCTATAGTTCCTACAATGAGCAGTTCTTC.

The chain couples TRBV28 to TRBJ2-3; 8 nucleotides agree with TRBD2. This CDR3 has 14 amino acids. Germline CDR1 and CDR2: MDHEN and SYDVKM. The trim removed 6 bases at V and 0 bases at J, leaving 2 bases unmatched. The CDR3: CASRLAASTDTQYF. The CDR3 DNA reads TGTGCCAGCAGACTAGCGGCTAGCACAGATACGCAGTATTTT.

The rearrangement uses TRBV20-1 and TRBJ1-1; D may be TRBD1 (5 bases). Germline CDR1 is DFQATT and CDR2 is SNEGSKA (reference sequence). The CDR3 runs to 11 residues. The CDR3 DNA follows: TGCAGGGGGGGGGATAACACTGAAGCTTTCTTT. Amino acids: CRGGDNTEAFF.

DNA of the CDR3: TGTGCCAGCAGGCGAACAGAAGCGGGGGGCTACACCTTC. This sequence encodes CASRRTEAGGYTF. This chain links TRBV6-5 with TRBJ1-2; D call uncertain. Trimming shortened V by 6 bases and J by 8 bases, and 16 bases separated the two germline ends. Germline assignment: CDR1 MNHEY and CDR2 SVGAGI. This CDR3 spans 13 amino acids.

J is TRBJ2-2 and V is TRBV27; 7 positions match TRBD2. Germline values: CDR1 MNHEY, CDR2 SMNVEV (reference sequence). The CDR3 consists of 15 residues. Germline trimming cut 5 bases from V and 7 bases from J; bases unmatched to any gene: 10. The CDR3 sequence: CASSPTPAGLGELFF. The DNA of the CDR3 is TGTGCCAGCAGTCCTACTCCAGCGGGACTCGGGGAGCTGTTTTTT.

This chain connects TRBV7-2 to TRBJ2-3; 11 bases line up with TRBD2. This CDR3 comprises 16 residues. Germline V gene lookup returns CDR1 SGHTA and CDR2 FQGNSA. Germline trimming cut 5 bases from V and 0 bases from J; bases unmatched to any gene: 4. Here the CDR3 reads CASSQGLAASTDTQYF. Here the CDR3 DNA reads TGTGCCAGCAGCCAGGGACTAGCGGCTAGCACAGATACGCAGTATTTT.

The V and J genes are TRBV12-3 or TRBV12-4 and TRBJ1-2; D is unresolved. With 7 bases removed from V and 5 bases from J, the gap between germline ends came to 11 bases. The CDR3 totals 12 residues. The CDR3 reads CASTTRGYGYTF. The CDR3 nucleotides are TGTGCCAGCACAACCCGGGGATATGGCTACACCTTC.

V and J are TRBV6-6 and TRBJ1-1, with D perhaps matching TRBD1 (5 bases). The V gene lost 9 bases and the J gene lost 1 base, with 18 bases spanning the gap. CDR1 and CDR2 from the germline V gene are MNHNY and SVGAGI (reference sequence). CDR3 size: 15 residues. The CDR3 sequence is CASKGVFGRNTEAFF. The CDR3 DNA sequence: TGTGCCAGTAAAGGGGTATTTGGTCGGAACACTGAAGCTTTCTTT.

This clone occurred once. J is TRBJ1-3 and V is TRBV7-6; D call uncertain. Germline V CDR1 and CDR2: SGHVS, FNYEAQ. The CDR3 covers 13 residues. The V end lost 4 bases, the J end lost 10 bases, and 14 bases lay between the germline ends. CDR3 sequence (DNA): TGTGCCAGCAGCTATCAGGTGGAGGAGACCATATATTTT. It is translated as CASSYQVEETIYF.